The next 15 T cell receptor beta chains were all read from a single sample in a study of OX40 agonist ivuxolimab in advanced cancers. Assay: immunoSEQ multiplex PCR; the TCRdb copy retains only in-frame clones and omits some. The data show approximately 52,000 clones, 86% seen once. The starting material was CD4+ or CD8+ T cells sorted from blood, obtained in a trial of the OX40 agonist ivuxolimab. The receptor source for this set is an adult with an advanced solid tumor such as melanoma, head and neck, liver or kidney cancer.

V usage is TRBV7-8 and J usage is TRBJ2-3; the match to TRBD2 covers 7 bases. Germline V gene lookup returns CDR1 SGHVS and CDR2 FQNEAQ. The CDR3 runs to 16 residues. V lost 5 bases to trimming and J lost 4 bases; unmatched junction nucleotides: 12. The CDR3 DNA reads as TGTGCCAGCAGCCACCTACTCCAGCGGGGTTCAGATACGCAGTATTTT. This translates into CASSHLLQRGSDTQYF.

This chain links TRBV4-1 with TRBJ2-5; 10 bases are shared with TRBD1. The J call may be incorrect, as the DNA end agrees better with TRBJ2-7. The CDR3 has 16 amino acids. The germline CDR1 and CDR2 sequences are MGHRA and YSYEKL. CDR3 residues: CASSPGPGQGNYEQYF. The CDR3 DNA follows: TGCGCCAGCAGCCCTGGACCGGGACAGGGGAATTACGAGCAGTACTTC.

This clone was found a few times. V and J are TRBV5-8 and TRBJ2-7, with no clear D. V gave up 0 bases and J gave up 3 bases, with 10 bases separating them. Germline CDR1 is SGHTS and CDR2 is YDEGEE. CDR3 size: 14 residues. CDR3: CASSLEKIDYEQYF. Written as DNA, the CDR3 is TGTGCCAGCAGCTTGGAGAAGATCGACTACGAGCAGTACTTC.

This clone turned up a few times. This chain uses TRBV13 with TRBJ1-4; the D is unclear. V shed 3 bases and J shed 0 bases, with 8 bases lying between them. CDR3 length: 15 amino acids. Germline loops: CDR1 PRHDT, CDR2 FYEKMQ (reference sequence). CDR3 in DNA: TGTGCCAGCAGCTTCTCGGATTCAACTAATGAAAAACTGTTTTTT. Translating gives CASSFSDSTNEKLFF. Full variable domain (outside the CDR3, taken from reference TRBV13 and TRBJ1-4): AAGVIQSPRHLIKEKRETATLKCYPIPRHDTVYWYQQGPGQDPQFLISFYEKMQSDKGSIPDRFSAQQFSDYHSELNMSSLELGDSALYFCASSFSDSTNEKLFFGSGTQLSVL.

The rearrangement links TRBV6-5 to TRBJ1-4; D possibly corresponds to TRBD1 (6 bases). CDR3 length equals 15 residues. The V gene lost 0 bases and the J gene lost 5 bases, with 10 bases spanning the gap. CDR1 is MNHEY, CDR2 SVGAGI, per germline. In DNA, the CDR3 is TGTGCCAGCAGTTACTCCAGGGGCAGAAATGAAAAACTGTTTTTT. This codes for CASSYSRGRNEKLFF.

CDR3 protein: CASSHSGYRYEQYF. CDR3 bases: TGTGCCAGCAGCCACTCGGGCTACCGCTACGAGCAGTACTTC. The chain combines TRBV6-6 with TRBJ2-7; D call uncertain. The CDR3 extends over 14 amino acids. Trimming removed 6 bases at V and 3 bases at J, with 15 bases between. Germline V CDR1 and CDR2: MNHNY, SVGAGI (reference sequence).

This sequence joins TRBV5-5 and TRBJ2-7, with 8 positions matching TRBD1. V was clipped by 0 bases and J by 2 bases; unmatched bases: 4. Germline V gene sequence: CDR1 SGHKS, CDR2 YYEKEE (reference sequence). The CDR3 has 15 residues. CDR3 region: CASSLGGQDTYEQYF. Written as DNA, the CDR3 is TGTGCCAGCAGCTTGGGGGGACAGGACACCTACGAGCAGTACTTC.

The chain recombines TRBV15 with TRBJ1-1, with TRBD1 as a possible D gene (6 bases). The CDR3 runs to 19 residues. V gave up 1 base and J gave up 1 base, with 22 bases separating them. Per the germline V gene, CDR1 is LNHNV and CDR2 is YYDKDF (reference sequence). CDR3 DNA sequence: TGTGCCACCAGCAGAGGCGGGGGGGGGCTCGGACTAACGAACACTGAAGCTTTCTTT. Amino acid sequence: CATSRGGGGLGLTNTEAFF.

The J gene is TRBJ1-2, the V gene TRBV9; D ambiguous. Germline CDR1 and CDR2: SGDLS and YYNGEE. Trimming cost V 0 bases and J 0 bases, with 9 bases left between them. This CDR3 has 15 residues. CDR3: CASSVGGGTNYGYTF. CDR3 nucleotide sequence: TGTGCCAGCAGCGTAGGCGGTGGGACTAACTATGGCTACACCTTC.

The V and J genes are TRBV4-2 and TRBJ2-1; D is possibly TRBD1 (6 bases). Trimming took off 7 bases at V and 0 bases at J, with 16 bases between the two ends. This CDR3 is built from 16 residues. Germline V CDR1 and CDR2: LGHNA, YNFKEQ. The CDR3 coding sequence is TGTGCCAGCAAAGGGGGAATGGGGAGCTCCTACAATGAGCAGTTCTTC. It encodes CASKGGMGSSYNEQFF.

In this sample, this clone turned up a few times. The V and J genes are TRBV2 and TRBJ1-5; 7 nucleotides agree with TRBD1. The CDR3 runs 15 residues. Trimming at V came to 5 bases and at J to 5 bases, leaving 9 bases not matched to a gene. CDR1 and CDR2 from the germline V gene are SNHLY and FYNNEI. The DNA of the CDR3 is TGTGCCAGCAGTCCTCGGGAGGGACAGTATCAGCCCCAGCATTTT. Protein product: CASSPREGQYQPQHF.

The chain carries TRBV7-9 and TRBJ2-7, with 7 bases fitting TRBD2. From germline, CDR1 is SEHNR and CDR2 FQNEAQ (reference sequence). The CDR3 spans 13 residues. J lost 3 bases, V lost 8 bases, and 7 bases had no gene match. The CDR3 DNA reads TGTGCCAGCTTGCGTGGGGGGGACTACGAGCAGTACTTC. Translating gives CASLRGGDYEQYF.

Comment on this clone: Other DNA sequences from this sample encode an identical CDR3 as well. The chain carries TRBV9 and TRBJ2-7; 7 nucleotides line up with TRBD2. Trimming at V came to 4 bases and at J to 6 bases, leaving 7 bases not matched to a gene. CDR1 is SGDLS, CDR2 YYNGEE, per germline. The CDR3 consists of 13 residues. In nucleotides, the CDR3 is TGTGCCAGCAGCCTGGGGGGGTCGAGCGAGCAGTACTTC. Its protein is CASSLGGSSEQYF.

DNA of the CDR3: TGTGCCAGCGGGGGTCCTCTAGTGGTGGAGACCCAGTACTTC. It encodes CASGGPLVVETQYF. The gene calls are TRBV7-2 and TRBJ2-5; the D call may be TRBD1 or TRBD2 (5 bases each). In germline, CDR1 is SGHTA, CDR2 FQGNSA. Trimming removed 8 bases at V and 5 bases at J, with 18 bases between. This CDR3 comprises 14 residues.

In the case of this clone: No conserved phenylalanine or tryptophan ends this CDR3, so it is likely a read error. The V and J genes are TRBV5-5 and TRBJ1-6; D is unclear. CDR1 and CDR2 (germline): SGHKS, YYEKEE (reference sequence). The CDR3 covers 16 residues. Deletions cut 1 base from V and 0 bases from J, with 8 bases between. The DNA for the CDR3 is TGTGCCAGCAGCTTGACGGGAGGCTCCTATAATTCACCCCTCCACCTT. Translated: CASSLTGGSYNSPLHL.